The sequence of this T cell receptor (beta chain) was determined in a study of cytomegalovirus exposure and HLA in healthy donors (TCRdb year 2017). Regarding the study in general: An earlier analysis of 587 of the donors reported about 300 Gb of sequence data and 95 million to 130 million unique TCR beta sequences obtained from about 180 million T cells. On average, 235,054 unique TCR beta nucleotide sequences were sequenced per donor among some 430 genotyped donors of the cohort, with roughly 18% of those sequences being non-productive. Class I and class II HLA loci were covered by the typing at four-digit resolution. Of the roughly 390 genotyped donors, approximately 80% were placed in the genetic ancestry cluster associated with self-reported Caucasian donors. All discovery cohort repertoires had been generated using a single sequencing platform. Rather than using new phenotypic data, the later analysis identified candidate immune exposures from TCR beta sequences and from how often those sequences occurred across donors. The study aimed to test whether signatures of past pathogen exposure could be identified by cataloging public T cell receptors. Donor age, sex, ethnicity and CMV serostatus were collected together with the repertoire data. Along with the roughly 670-subject first cohort, a separate validation cohort of over 90 different subjects was used. In a later genetic analysis, genome-wide SNP genotypes for about 55% of the roughly 700 donors were used, and that subset was treated as a discovery cohort. In an earlier analysis of 587 of the donors, high-throughput TCR beta sequencing was used to judge whether each TCR beta V gene segment behaved as functional or pseudogenic. An early release that covered fewer than 800 HLA-typed donors contained approximately 300 gigabases of sequencing data and 75 million to 100 million unique TCR sequences. Because of strong linkage in the cohort, five DR-DQ haplotypes were treated as single units for association and clustering. A later analysis re-analyzed previously published TCR beta repertoires from hundreds of donors and added high-resolution HLA genotyping to study TCR occurrence patterns. The number of typed donors differed by locus: about 629-640 for A, B, C, DRB1 and DQB1; 522 for DQA1; 606 for DPA1; and 400 to 480 for DPB1. High-throughput TCR immunosequencing, statistical association of individual TCRs with disease status, and machine learning were combined to predict cytomegalovirus infection status. The T cell repertoires of several hundred subjects were profiled by immunosequencing and related to cytomegalovirus serostatus. On the study overall, not on this receptor specifically: According to a later analysis, TCR association rates differed among HLA loci, with DRB1 alleles showing the most associated TCRs and HLA-C alleles showing the fewest. Because HLA typing was missing for some donors at each locus, association tests included only the typed subset. In this cohort, only TCR beta chains were sequenced, and detectable features were limited by the absence of alpha or paired-chain data. According to a later genetic analysis, donors in an Asian-associated ancestry cluster had fewer N-insertions in productive TCRs than the approximately 650-donor mean. Some IMGT-functional V segments, including TRBV6-2 and TRBV6-3, could not be distinguished by the 87-base-pair reads and were therefore excluded. Across donors, most TCR sequences were observed very rarely, whereas some public TCRs were present in many individuals. Three of the identified cytomegalovirus-associated TCR beta chains were confirmed in vitro to be specific for cytomegalovirus antigens. Assigning TCR associations to individual alleles was difficult when HLA alleles, especially DR and DQ, strongly co-occurred. In a later analysis, HLA-associated TCR beta chains showed more clonal expansion and lower generation probabilities than non-associated chains that were equally common. A further reported finding was that TCR beta sequences accurately predicted the HLA-A and HLA-B alleles for most subjects in the first cohort. An earlier analysis of approximately 590 of the donors showed that most TCR beta V segments appeared in productive rearrangements either about 87% or about 30% of the time, which broadly matched IMGT annotations. In a later analysis, about 17,000 TCR beta sequences were associated with specific HLA alleles at a false discovery rate of 0.05. Linkage disequilibrium might explain the correlated functional status among segregating V segments, but an unknown experimental factor could not be ruled out. The classifier was reported to diagnose cytomegalovirus status with high specificity and sensitivity in both the original cohort and the validation cohort. In the study, around 160 TCR beta chains were listed as associated with cytomegalovirus. A later genetic analysis associated a missense DCLRE1C variant with V-gene and J-gene trimming of TCR beta chains, and an independent cohort replicated the association. Presence/absence analyses assumed roughly uniform sequencing depth across donors, an assumption that may not hold. The authors suggested that the approach could potentially be extended to other disease states and immunological phenotypes. In a later analysis, several top co-occurrence clusters were reported to appear linked to parvovirus B19, influenza, CMV and Epstein-Barr virus. A later analysis found that most CMV-associated TCR beta chains appeared HLA-restricted, with HLA associations seemingly driven largely by CMV exposure. Immune exposure information for the cohort was limited to CMV serostatus. Because counts were too low, roughly 18 rarely observed V segments, including chromosome 9 orphons, were left out of the earlier analysis of about 620 of the donors. A group of highly shared sequence variants was considered likely to be a technical artifact of the sequencing pipeline.

Notes on this clone: Its antigen specificity is not known. No clone much larger than this one lies a single base away; base qualities are absent.

Library creation used the immunoSEQ multiplex PCR assay. A mixture of 60 forward primers for TCR Vbeta segments and 13 reverse primers for TCR Jbeta segments was used in the multiplex PCR. The CDR3 region of rearranged TCR beta genes was amplified from genomic DNA by a multiplex PCR assay. On the Illumina HiSeq System, the amplified TCR beta libraries were sequenced as 87-base-pair reads. On the study's bioinformatics: A later analysis tallied 75 million to 95 million unique TCR beta chains across the 666 repertoires, and about 10 million of those chains were shared by two or more donors. A nearest-neighbor algorithm error-corrected the raw reads and collapsed the reads into unique sequences, merging closely related sequences to remove PCR and sequencing errors. Alignment of CDR3 sequences to IMGT reference sequences was used to assign V, D and J gene segments. Each retained sequence needed at least a six-nucleotide match to both a V gene segment and a J gene segment. A rearrangement counted as productive if the CDR3 had no stop codons and remained in frame with V and J, and every other rearrangement counted as non-productive. CDR3 was defined according to IMGT convention as the region running from the second conserved V-encoded cysteine to the conserved J-encoded phenylalanine. The earlier analysis of fewer than 750 of the donors excluded sequences that lacked an unambiguous match to a single V gene segment. In an earlier analysis of approximately 500 of the donors, a V segment was called functional when productive rearrangements were above 56.7%, and segregating when the standard deviation between donors exceeded 5%. A statistical classification framework was built for diagnosing cytomegalovirus status from the catalog of TCR beta chain sequences. V and J gene assignment, in a later analysis, came from comparing TCR nucleotide sequences with IMGT/GENE-DB human TR gene sequences. Using the TCRdist pipeline, a later analysis assigned CDR3 sequences along with most-parsimonious VDJ recombination scenarios. In a later analysis, each TCR beta chain was defined by its CDR3 amino acid sequence together with its V-gene family, and reads lacking a unique V-gene family were excluded. As a way to deal with suspected cross-contamination and a sequencing artifact, a later analysis dropped hundreds of nucleotide sequences that were highly shared and had low generation probability. In a later analysis, a clonal expansion index was calculated for each public chain from normalized within-repertoire ranks of inferred template counts. In a later analysis, generation probabilities were computed using a VDJ recombination model fitted to out-of-frame rearrangements, and the results were checked against IGoR. In a later analysis, TCR-TCR, TCR-HLA and TCR-CMV co-occurrence was scored with hypergeometric tests, and a repertoire-size bias correction was applied to TCR pairs. A later analysis estimated false discovery rates by permuting HLA or CMV assignments 20 times. In a later analysis, co-occurring TCRs were grouped using DBSCAN, and TCRdist sequence similarity was added for clustering within HLA-allele-positive subsets. Repertoires with fewer than 30,000 or more than 120,000 public chains were left out of co-occurrence clustering, as were about 5 repertoires with anomalous nucleotide sharing. TCRdb holds this immuneACCESS table with in-frame rearrangements only. Some clones are missing; in checked studies, unresolved V genes explain under half, and the rest has no known cause. That table supplies the V and J calls and clone size; D and trimming were determined from the DNA. Here the sample has about 190,000 clones; 75% to 90% occur a single time. The ten most abundant clones make up 0.31% of the sample.

The cohort was made up of about 610 healthy bone marrow donors. Cohort members were all nominally healthy when sampled, although unrecorded immune exposures were likely present. The donor tested CMV seronegative and was one of the 352 seronegative cohort members. A peripheral blood sample was collected from each donor, and TCR beta sequencing was performed on peripheral blood mononuclear cells. Genomic DNA extraction from the blood cell samples was performed with the Qiagen DNeasy Blood Extraction Kit. CDR1 SGHNT and CDR2 YYREEE were looked up in the germline V gene (reference sequence). From cysteine to phenylalanine, the CDR3 is 15 amino acids long. Of the read, only the CDR3 DNA is kept; its 45 bases are in frame from base 1. The V end loses 1 base and the J end loses 4 bases, and a stretch of 14 bases separates them.

Here the chain combines TRBV5-4 and TRBJ1-2; the D gene is not confidently resolved. The clonotype originates from a woman aged 30 to 39 in good health and CMV-seronegative. Sequenced material: PBMCs. The nucleotide sequence reads TGTGCCAGCAGCTTGTTTTCTCTGGGCCCCTATGGCTACACCTTC. This sequence encodes CASSLFSLGPYGYTF.